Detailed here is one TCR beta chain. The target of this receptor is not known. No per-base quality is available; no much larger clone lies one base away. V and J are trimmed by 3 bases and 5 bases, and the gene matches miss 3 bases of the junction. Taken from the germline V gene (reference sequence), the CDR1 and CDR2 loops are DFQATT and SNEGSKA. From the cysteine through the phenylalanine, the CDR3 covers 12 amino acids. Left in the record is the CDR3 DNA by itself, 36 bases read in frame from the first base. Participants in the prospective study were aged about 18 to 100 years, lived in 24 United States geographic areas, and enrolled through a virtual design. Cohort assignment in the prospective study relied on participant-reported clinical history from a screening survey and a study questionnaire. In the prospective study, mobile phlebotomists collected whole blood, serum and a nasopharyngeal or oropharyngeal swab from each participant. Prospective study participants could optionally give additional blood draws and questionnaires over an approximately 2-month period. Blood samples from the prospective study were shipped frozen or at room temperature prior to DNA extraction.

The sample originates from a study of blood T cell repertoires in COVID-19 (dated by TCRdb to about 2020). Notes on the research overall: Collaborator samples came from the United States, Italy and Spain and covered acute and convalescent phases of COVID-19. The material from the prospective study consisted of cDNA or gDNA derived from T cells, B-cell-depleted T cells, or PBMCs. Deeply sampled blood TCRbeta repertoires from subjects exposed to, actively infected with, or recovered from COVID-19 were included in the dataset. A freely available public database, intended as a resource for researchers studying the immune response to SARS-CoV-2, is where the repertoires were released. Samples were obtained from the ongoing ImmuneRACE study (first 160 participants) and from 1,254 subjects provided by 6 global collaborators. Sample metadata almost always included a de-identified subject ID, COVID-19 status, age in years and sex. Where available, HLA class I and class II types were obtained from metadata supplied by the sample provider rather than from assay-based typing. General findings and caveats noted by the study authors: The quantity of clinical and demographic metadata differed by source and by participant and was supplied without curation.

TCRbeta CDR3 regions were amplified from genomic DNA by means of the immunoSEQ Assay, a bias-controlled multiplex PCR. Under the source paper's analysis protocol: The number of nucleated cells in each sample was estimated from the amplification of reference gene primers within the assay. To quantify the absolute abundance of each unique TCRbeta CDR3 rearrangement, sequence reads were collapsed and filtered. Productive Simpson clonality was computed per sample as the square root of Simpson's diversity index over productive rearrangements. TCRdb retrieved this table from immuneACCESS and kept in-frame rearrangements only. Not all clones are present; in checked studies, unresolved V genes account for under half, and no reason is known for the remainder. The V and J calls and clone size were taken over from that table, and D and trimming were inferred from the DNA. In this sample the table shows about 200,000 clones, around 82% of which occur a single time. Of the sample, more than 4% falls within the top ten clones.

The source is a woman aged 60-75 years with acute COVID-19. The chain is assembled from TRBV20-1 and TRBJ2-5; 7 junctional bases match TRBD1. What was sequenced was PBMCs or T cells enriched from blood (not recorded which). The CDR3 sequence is CSASQQGETQYF. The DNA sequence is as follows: TGCAGTGCTAGTCAACAGGGGGAGACCCAGTACTTC.